Listed below are T cell receptor beta chains from one sample, sequenced in a study of blood T cells in healthy people across ages. TCRdb fed the 5' RACE reads into MiXCR, producing one record per CDR3 protein. The sample has almost 550,000 distinct CDR3 sequences; 24% are singletons. These data were likewise used in another study, on T cells of mothers and their children.

The specimen sequenced was blood. The receptors were gathered from a boy aged 5-17 years in good health. The CDR3 runs from the conserved cysteine through the conserved F or W. The D gene is left open where the match is weak. Clone size is shown for a subset of rows, as once, few, many or a class of expanded clone.

V: TRBV7-7; D: .; size: few; J: TRBJ2-5; CDR3: CASSSGRGEETQYF; DNA: TGTGCTAGCAGCTCTGGGAGGGGGGAAGAGACCCAGTACTTC
V: TRBV28; D: .; size: few; J: TRBJ2-7; CDR3: CASSYSGLASYEQYF; DNA: TGTGCCAGCAGTTACTCGGGACTGGCCTCCTACGAGCAGTACTTC
V: TRBV4-1; D: .; size: .; J: TRBJ1-1; CDR3: CASSRLVVALNTVAFF; DNA: TGCGCCAGCAGCCGCTTAGTAGTGGCGCTGAACACTGTAGCTTTCTTT
V: TRBV10-3; D: .; size: many; J: TRBJ1-2; CDR3: CAISDWAGYGYTF; DNA: TGTGCCATCAGTGATTGGGCAGGCTATGGCTACACCTTC
V: TRBV4-1; D: .; size: few; J: TRBJ2-7; CDR3: CASSLGSDNSYEQYF; DNA: TGCGCCAGCAGCTTAGGATCGGACAACTCCTACGAGCAGTACTTC
V: TRBV29-1; D: TRBD2; size: many; J: TRBJ2-1; CDR3: CSVAGLAGDNEQFF; DNA: TGCAGCGTCGCGGGACTAGCGGGGGACAATGAGCAGTTCTTC
V: TRBV11-2; D: .; size: few; J: TRBJ1-2; CDR3: CASSFSWGDGANYGYTF; DNA: TGTGCCAGCAGCTTCTCATGGGGGGATGGAGCTAACTATGGCTACACCTTC
V: TRBV5-4; D: .; size: few; J: TRBJ1-4; CDR3: CASSLSGRTTNEKLFF; DNA: TGTGCCAGCAGCCTCTCGGGACGGACAACTAATGAAAAACTGTTTTTT
V: TRBV30; D: .; size: few; J: TRBJ2-1; CDR3: CAWSQYYNEQFF; DNA: TGTGCCTGGAGTCAATACTACAATGAGCAGTTCTTC
V: TRBV9; D: .; size: .; J: TRBJ1-2; CDR3: CASSETDGYGYTF; DNA: TGTGCCAGCAGCGAGACAGACGGCTATGGCTACACCTTC
V: TRBV7-2; D: .; size: .; J: TRBJ2-5; CDR3: CASSTDQGETQYF; DNA: TGTGCCAGCAGCACGGACCAGGGGGAGACCCAGTACTTC
V: TRBV7-9; D: .; size: .; J: TRBJ2-7; CDR3: CASSSQDLLAGEQYF; DNA: TGTGCCAGCAGCTCCCAAGATCTACTAGCTGGCGAGCAGTACTTC
V: TRBV6-1; D: .; size: few; J: TRBJ1-2; CDR3: CASSDYRVNYGYTF; DNA: TGTGCCAGCAGTGATTACAGGGTTAACTATGGCTACACCTTC
V: TRBV28; D: .; size: few; J: TRBJ2-6; CDR3: CASSPNGFGTNVLTF; DNA: TGTGCCAGCAGCCCAAATGGGTTTGGGACCAACGTCCTGACTTTC
V: TRBV20-1; D: TRBD1; size: few; J: TRBJ2-4; CDR3: CSARDWGTGWKNIQYF; DNA: TGCAGTGCTAGAGATTGGGGGACAGGGTGGAAAAACATTCAGTACTTC
V: TRBV5-1; D: TRBD2; size: few; J: TRBJ2-1; CDR3: CASSKTSGGQYNEQFF; DNA: TGCGCCAGCAGCAAAACTAGCGGGGGGCAGTACAATGAGCAGTTCTTC
V: TRBV6-2/TRBV6-3; D: .; size: many; J: TRBJ2-7; CDR3: CASSRGGESHEQYF; DNA: TGTGCCAGCAGCCGAGGCGGAGAGTCCCACGAGCAGTACTTC
V: TRBV7-2; D: TRBD1; size: few; J: TRBJ1-1; CDR3: CASSLLNRGLNTEAFF; DNA: TGTGCCAGCAGCTTACTCAACAGGGGGCTGAACACTGAAGCTTTCTTT
V: TRBV6-2/TRBV6-3; D: TRBD1; size: .; J: TRBJ1-5; CDR3: CASSYSRGQGRSGQPQHF; DNA: TGTGCCAGCAGTTACTCGAGAGGACAGGGAAGATCGGGGCAGCCCCAGCATTTT
V: TRBV6-1; D: .; size: few; J: TRBJ2-7; CDR3: CALVGDSSYEQYF; DNA: TGTGCCCTAGTAGGGGATAGCTCCTACGAGCAGTACTTC
V: TRBV3-1; D: .; size: few; J: TRBJ2-4; CDR3: CASSQGALAKNIQYF; DNA: TGTGCCAGCAGCCAGGGGGCTCTAGCCAAAAACATTCAGTACTTC
V: TRBV20-1; D: TRBD2; size: few; J: TRBJ2-7; CDR3: CSDSGRFDEQYF; DNA: TGCAGTGACAGCGGGAGGTTCGACGAGCAGTACTTC
V: TRBV4-3; D: TRBD1; size: .; J: TRBJ2-7; CDR3: CASSLGTGRVNEQYF; DNA: TGCGCCAGCAGCCTCGGGACAGGGAGGGTCAACGAGCAGTACTTC
V: TRBV29-1; D: .; size: many; J: TRBJ2-4; CDR3: CSVGRSPGENIQYF; DNA: TGCAGCGTTGGAAGGAGTCCGGGGGAAAACATTCAGTACTTC
V: TRBV10-3; D: .; size: .; J: TRBJ2-4; CDR3: CAISVDKTKNIQYF; DNA: TGTGCCATCAGTGTCGACAAAACCAAAAACATTCAGTACTTC
V: TRBV29-1; D: .; size: few; J: TRBJ2-6; CDR3: CSVTMSGANVLTF; DNA: TGCAGCGTAACTATGTCTGGGGCCAACGTCCTGACTTTC
V: TRBV5-1; D: .; size: many; J: TRBJ1-1; CDR3: CASSLDVNTEAFF; DNA: TGCGCCAGCAGCTTGGACGTGAACACTGAAGCTTTCTTT
V: TRBV2; D: .; size: many; J: TRBJ2-7; CDR3: CASSEQGVGYEQYF; DNA: TGTGCCAGCAGTGAACAAGGTGTCGGCTACGAGCAGTACTTC
V: TRBV27; D: TRBD2; size: .; J: TRBJ2-5; CDR3: CASSMLAGQETQYF; DNA: TGTGCCAGCAGTATGCTAGCGGGGCAAGAGACCCAGTACTTC
V: TRBV2; D: .; size: .; J: TRBJ1-5; CDR3: CASTNQGSNQPQHF; DNA: TGTGCCAGCACTAATCAGGGAAGCAATCAGCCCCAGCATTTT
V: TRBV5-1; D: .; size: .; J: TRBJ2-5; CDR3: CASSLWRDGDETQYF; DNA: TGCGCCAGCAGCTTGTGGCGGGACGGGGATGAGACCCAGTACTTC
V: TRBV29-1; D: .; size: few; J: TRBJ2-3; CDR3: CSVSDGSRGTDTQYF; DNA: TGCAGCGTTTCGGACGGGAGTAGAGGCACAGATACGCAGTATTTT
V: TRBV9; D: TRBD2; size: few; J: TRBJ2-2; CDR3: CASSVGLAGRTGELFF; DNA: TGTGCCAGCAGCGTAGGACTAGCGGGCCGAACCGGGGAGCTGTTTTTT
V: TRBV3-1; D: TRBD2; size: few; J: TRBJ2-1; CDR3: CASSQDQLARRVQFF; DNA: TGTGCCAGCAGCCAAGATCAACTAGCGAGACGGGTGCAGTTCTTC
V: TRBV18; D: TRBD2; size: few; J: TRBJ2-1; CDR3: CASSLGSGSYNEQFF; DNA: TGTGCCAGCTCCTTGGGTAGCGGGTCCTACAATGAGCAGTTCTTC
V: TRBV3-1; D: .; size: few; J: TRBJ2-7; CDR3: CASSPGGIIYEQYF; DNA: TGTGCCAGCAGCCCAGGAGGGATTATCTACGAGCAGTACTTC
V: TRBV29-1; D: TRBD1; size: .; J: TRBJ1-1; CDR3: CSVDTDRVISEAFF; DNA: TGCAGCGTTGACACCGACAGGGTGATTAGTGAAGCTTTCTTT
V: TRBV4-3; D: TRBD1; size: .; J: TRBJ2-7; CDR3: CASSQSGTGTYEQYF; DNA: TGCGCCAGCAGCCAGTCCGGGACAGGGACCTACGAGCAGTACTTC
V: TRBV29-1; D: .; size: .; J: TRBJ1-4; CDR3: CSVVNPIQETSTNEKLFF; DNA: TGCAGCGTTGTCAATCCGATACAGGAGACTTCAACTAATGAAAAACTGTTTTTT
V: TRBV6-5; D: .; size: .; J: TRBJ1-2; CDR3: CASSYSVGGSGYTF; DNA: TGTGCCAGCAGTTACTCAGTCGGGGGGTCTGGCTACACCTTC
V: TRBV4-3; D: .; size: few; J: TRBJ2-5; CDR3: CASSQDLARKETQYF; DNA: TGCGCCAGCAGCCAAGATTTGGCCAGAAAAGAGACCCAGTACTTC
V: TRBV7-2; D: TRBD1; size: few; J: TRBJ1-4; CDR3: CASSLGGTGTEKLFF; DNA: TGTGCCAGCAGCTTAGGAGGGACAGGGACCGAAAAACTGTTTTTT
V: TRBV6-1; D: TRBD1; size: .; J: TRBJ1-6; CDR3: CASSEAVGQISSPLHF; DNA: TGTGCCAGCAGTGAAGCTGTGGGACAGATTAGTTCACCCCTCCACTTT
V: TRBV12-5; D: .; size: .; J: TRBJ2-2; CDR3: CASGPTGSTGELFF; DNA: TGTGCTAGTGGACCCACAGGTTCCACCGGGGAGCTGTTTTTT
V: TRBV13; D: TRBD1; size: .; J: TRBJ2-1; CDR3: CASSHRQGANEQFF; DNA: TGTGCCAGCAGCCATAGACAGGGGGCCAATGAGCAGTTCTTC
V: TRBV10-3; D: .; size: .; J: TRBJ2-7; CDR3: CAISESDTASYEQYF; DNA: TGTGCCATCAGTGAGTCGGATACAGCCTCCTACGAGCAGTACTTC
V: TRBV28; D: .; size: once; J: TRBJ2-4; CDR3: CASSLTKNIQYF; DNA: TGTGCCAGCAGCCTGACTAAAAACATTCAGTACTTC
V: TRBV5-1; D: .; size: .; J: TRBJ2-2; CDR3: CASNMGENTGELFF; DNA: TGCGCCAGCAATATGGGGGAGAACACCGGGGAGCTGTTTTTT
V: TRBV10-2; D: TRBD2; size: .; J: TRBJ2-5; CDR3: CASSRTSGKETQYF; DNA: TGCGCCAGCAGTAGGACTAGCGGGAAAGAGACTCAGTACTTC
V: TRBV15; D: TRBD2; size: .; J: TRBJ2-1; CDR3: CATSRAAGAYNEQFF; DNA: TGTGCCACCAGCAGAGCGGCGGGAGCCTACAATGAGCAGTTCTTC
V: TRBV29-1; D: .; size: few; J: TRBJ1-2; CDR3: CSVERVDYTF; DNA: TGCAGCGTCGAGCGGGTTGACTACACCTTC
V: TRBV15; D: .; size: few; J: TRBJ1-2; CDR3: CATSRDLGGRDYGYTF; DNA: TGTGCCACCAGCAGAGATCTTGGGGGGCGCGACTATGGCTACACCTTC